The 28 T cell receptor beta chains below come from one sample, sequenced in a study of naive and memory T cell subsets. An oligonucleotide containing a UMI was ligated to the 3' end of TCR cDNA. The SP2 primer and nested alpha and beta constant region primers amplified ligated cDNA in four rounds. TCRdb independently ran MiXCR on the 5' RACE reads; one entry per CDR3 protein. The data show around 48,000 distinct CDR3 sequences, 4.7% seen once. The receptors were gathered from a female donor in good health.

Regarding this clonotype: A much larger clone sits a single nucleotide away, making a read error possible. The J gene is TRBJ2-6, the V gene TRBV6-2 or TRBV6-3, with TRBD1 identical over 9 bases. Germline V CDR1 and CDR2: MNHEY, SVGEGT. This CDR3 comprises 16 residues. The CDR3 here is CASGTGGVSGANVLNF. In DNA form, the CDR3 reads TGTGCCAGCGGAACAGGGGGCGTCTCTGGGGCCAACGTCCTGAATTTC.

This clonotype was detected many times. The rearrangement joins TRBV29-1 to TRBJ2-3; the D gene is possibly TRBD2 (6 bases). The V end was cut by 4 bases, the J end by 6 bases, with 11 bases between. This CDR3 comprises 12 residues. CDR1 and CDR2 from the germline V gene are SQVTM and ANQGSEA. Written as DNA, the CDR3 is TGCAGCGTTGTCGTCGGAGGGGATACGCAGTATTTT. It yields the protein CSVVVGGDTQYF.

In its sample, this clonotype was seen many times. V and J are TRBV7-9 and TRBJ2-7; TRBD2 aligns across 10 bases. V was pared by 2 bases and J by 5 bases, with 3 bases of the junction left unmatched. This CDR3 is 14 amino acids long. CDR1 and CDR2 (germline): SEHNR, FQNEAQ (reference sequence). The CDR3 here is CASSLTSGINEQYF. The CDR3 DNA reads TGTGCCAGCAGCTTAACTAGCGGGATCAACGAGCAGTACTTC. Drawing the rest from reference TRBV7-9 and TRBJ2-7, the complete variable domain is DTGVSQNPRHKITKRGQNVTFRCDPISEHNRLYWYRQTLGQGPEFLTYFQNEAQLEKSRLLSDRFSAERPKGSFSTLEIQRTEQGDSAMYLCASSLTSGINEQYFGPGTRLTVT.

As regards this clonotype: This sequence may be a read error, since a much larger clone differs from it by one base. The rearrangement uses TRBV4-1 and TRBJ1-2, with 9 bases matching TRBD1. V was clipped by 3 bases and J by 2 bases; unmatched bases: 22. The CDR3 consists of 21 residues. Germline CDR1 is MGHRA and CDR2 is YSYEKL. The CDR3 reads CASSQDRTGGAWSIRNYGYTF. As DNA, the CDR3 is TGCGCCAGCAGCCAGGATCGTACAGGGGGCGCTTGGTCGATTCGAAACTATGGCTACACCTTC.

This clonotype was seen at least ten times. The chain is built from TRBV28 and TRBJ1-2; D is possibly TRBD1 (5 bases). Germline V gives CDR1 MDHEN, CDR2 SYDVKM. V shed 5 bases and J shed 4 bases, with 14 bases lying between them. The CDR3 extends over 14 amino acids. DNA of the CDR3: TGTGCCAGCAGTGAGGACATGGGGAGCTATGGCTACACCTTC. As protein: CASSEDMGSYGYTF.

This clonotype was detected many times. The rearrangement links TRBV11-2 to TRBJ2-5; tentative D call: TRBD2 (5 bases). The CDR3 extends over 18 amino acids. Germline V gene data show CDR1 as SGHAT and CDR2 as FQNNGV. Trimming cost V 2 bases and J 2 bases, with 21 bases left between them. Here the CDR3 DNA reads TGTGCCAGCAGCTTAAGCGTAGTCCGGGGTGAGGGTCAAGAGACCCAGTACTTC. Encoded protein: CASSLSVVRGEGQETQYF.

This clonotype was picked up many times. The chain uses TRBV7-9 and TRBJ2-6, with D unclear. Germline V gives CDR1 SEHNR, CDR2 FQNEAQ (reference sequence). The CDR3 has 14 residues. Between the trimmed V and J ends, which lost 5 bases and 0 bases, there was a span of 5 bases. The CDR3 DNA reads as TGTGCCAGCAGCCGCTTCTCTGGGGCCAACGTCCTGACTTTC. It encodes CASSRFSGANVLTF.

This clonotype was counted a few times. The V and J genes are TRBV28 and TRBJ2-7; D gene ambiguous. The germline V gene encodes CDR1 MDHEN and CDR2 SYDVKM. V was shortened by 7 bases and J by 3 bases, with 4 bases between the two germline ends. The CDR3 runs 10 residues. The CDR3 region has the DNA TGTGCCAGCACCCTCTACGAGCAGTACTTC. This gives the protein CASTLYEQYF.

This clonotype was detected ten times or more. The chain combines TRBV18 with TRBJ1-1; tentative D call: TRBD1 (5 bases). CDR1 is KGHSH and CDR2 is LQKENI in the germline V gene. The germline V and J ends were trimmed by 3 bases and 4 bases, with 15 bases remaining between them. This CDR3 has 15 amino acids. CDR3 nucleotides: TGTGCCAGCTCACCCCGGGGGGGGGTTTTCACTGAAGCTTTCTTT. Translated, it gives CASSPRGGVFTEAFF.

This clonotype was observed many times. This sequence joins TRBV5-1 and TRBJ2-5; 8 bases fit TRBD2. The J segment lost 3 bases and the V segment lost 6 bases, leaving 7 bases of the junction unmatched. Germline V gene sequence: CDR1 SGHRS, CDR2 YFSETQ. The CDR3 spans 14 residues. The CDR3 here is CASNFGLAEETQYF. The CDR3 bases are TGCGCCAGCAATTTCGGACTAGCAGAAGAGACCCAGTACTTC.

This clonotype was seen ten or more times. The chain combines TRBV10-3 with TRBJ2-3; unclear D gene. CDR1 and CDR2 (germline): ENHRY, SYGVKD. This CDR3 spans 13 amino acids. Trimming removed 6 bases at V and 2 bases at J, with 9 bases between. In nucleotides, the CDR3 is TGTGCCATCAGGGGGATGTCCACAGATACGCAGTATTTT. Translation: CAIRGMSTDTQYF.

This clonotype was recorded many times. This chain uses TRBV29-1 with TRBJ2-6; TRBD1 matches 7 bases. Trimming removed 6 bases from V and 0 bases from J; junction bases left unmatched: 5. The CDR3 has 15 amino acids. Germline lookup yields CDR1 SQVTM and CDR2 ANQGSEA. DNA for the CDR3: TGCAGCGTGGCGACAGGGCACTCTGGGGCCAACGTCCTGACTTTC. Protein product: CSVATGHSGANVLTF. Together with reference TRBV29-1 and TRBJ2-6, the CDR3 gives the full variable domain: SAVISQKPSRDICQRGTSLTIQCQVDSQVTMMFWYRQQPGQSLTLIATANQGSEATYESGFVIDKFPISRPNLTFSTLTVSNMSPEDSSIYLCSVATGHSGANVLTFGAGSRLTVL.

This clonotype was seen at least ten times. This chain joins TRBV11-2 and TRBJ2-7; D not resolved. The length of the CDR3 is 13 residues. Germline V gene data show CDR1 as SGHAT and CDR2 as FQNNGV. Trimming pared 4 bases from V and 2 bases from J, leaving 9 bases between. The CDR3 DNA follows: TGTGCCAGCAGCTCACGCCGGGCCTACGAGCAGTACTTC. Translation gives CASSSRRAYEQYF.

This clonotype was seen ten or more times. The chain uses TRBV10-3 and TRBJ1-1; 8 bases fit TRBD1. Germline CDR1 and CDR2: ENHRY and SYGVKD. V lost 10 bases, J lost 1 base, and 5 bases stayed unmatched. The CDR3 loop spans 13 amino acids. The CDR3 protein is CATGGTGNTEAFF. DNA for the CDR3: TGTGCCACCGGTGGGACAGGGAACACTGAAGCTTTCTTT.

There are many counts of this clonotype. The V call is TRBV29-1, the J call TRBJ1-2, with 8 bases that match TRBD1. V trimming: 1 base; J trimming: 1 base; junction bases outside the gene matches: 2. Germline V gene sequence: CDR1 SQVTM, CDR2 ANQGSEA. CDR3 length: 14 amino acids. The CDR3 loop is CSVEGTGLNYGYTF. The CDR3 DNA is TGCAGCGTTGAAGGGACAGGGCTTAACTATGGCTACACCTTC.

At least ten counts were recorded for this clonotype. This chain connects TRBV14 to TRBJ1-1, with D tentatively TRBD1 (6 bases). Germline V gives CDR1 SGHDN, CDR2 FVKESK. The CDR3 has 14 amino acids. The V end lost 6 bases, the J end lost 10 bases, and 21 bases lay between the germline ends. CDR3 protein: CASSYYAQGSGAFF. CDR3 sequence (DNA): TGTGCCAGCAGTTATTACGCTCAGGGGTCCGGAGCTTTCTTT.

This clonotype was detected many times. The J gene is TRBJ1-5, the V gene TRBV29-1; D remains ambiguous. Germline V gene data show CDR1 as SQVTM and CDR2 as ANQGSEA. CDR3 length equals 13 residues. V lost 5 bases and J lost 2, with 10 bases in between. The CDR3 DNA reads TGCAGCGTTACCGGAGGTGGCAATCAGCCCCAGCATTTT. Protein product: CSVTGGGNQPQHF. The full variable domain, its missing parts supplied by reference TRBV29-1 and TRBJ1-5, is SAVISQKPSRDICQRGTSLTIQCQVDSQVTMMFWYRQQPGQSLTLIATANQGSEATYESGFVIDKFPISRPNLTFSTLTVSNMSPEDSSIYLCSVTGGGNQPQHFGDGTRLSIL.

This clonotype has ten or more counts. The chain couples TRBV20-1 to TRBJ2-7; TRBD2 agrees at 10 bases. Trimming cost V 3 bases and J 7 bases; bases outside gene matches: 9. This CDR3 comprises 14 residues. Germline V gene sequence: CDR1 DFQATT, CDR2 SNEGSKA (reference sequence). Here the CDR3 DNA reads TGCAGTGCTAGCCCAGCGGGAGGGCCAGGGGAGCAGTACTTC. Protein sequence: CSASPAGGPGEQYF.

There are many counts of this clonotype. The rearrangement joins TRBV5-1 to TRBJ1-1; a weak D match, TRBD1 (6 bases). From germline, CDR1 is SGHRS and CDR2 YFSETQ. This CDR3 has 14 amino acids. The V and J ends lost 0 bases and 1 base respectively, with 7 bases between them. CDR3 protein: CASSLAGQNTEAFF. In DNA, the CDR3 is TGCGCCAGCAGCTTGGCGGGACAGAACACTGAAGCTTTCTTT. Based on the CDR3 plus reference TRBV5-1 and TRBJ1-1, the full variable domain is KAGVTQTPRYLIKTRGQQVTLSCSPISGHRSVSWYQQTPGQGLQFLFEYFSETQRNKGNFPGRFSGRQFSNSRSEMNVSTLELGDSALYLCASSLAGQNTEAFFGQGTRLTVV.

CDR3 nucleotide sequence: TGTGCCACCAGTGATTCGGGACGCACTAATGAAAAACTGTTTTTT. Residues: CATSDSGRTNEKLFF. V gene TRBV24-1 combines with J gene TRBJ1-4; possibly TRBD1 for D (5 bases). The germline V gene has CDR1 KGHDR and CDR2 SFDVKD. Trimming removed 2 bases from V and 2 bases from J, with 8 bases in between. The CDR3 extends over 15 amino acids.

The chain combines TRBV18 with TRBJ2-7, with D unclear. The CDR3 contains 11 residues. V shed 2 bases and J shed 4 bases, with 3 bases lying between them. Per the germline V gene, CDR1 is KGHSH and CDR2 is LQKENI. In DNA form, the CDR3 reads TGTGCCAGCTCACCAGGATACGAGCAGTACTTC. This translates into CASSPGYEQYF. Combining the CDR3 with reference TRBV18 and TRBJ2-7 gives the whole variable domain NAGVMQNPRHLVRRRGQEARLRCSPMKGHSHVYWYRQLPEEGLKFMVYLQKENIIDESGMPKERFSAEFPKEGPSILRIQQVVRGDSAAYFCASSPGYEQYFGPGTRLTVT.

The V and J genes are TRBV6-5 and TRBJ2-1; D possibly corresponds to TRBD1 (5 bases). The V and J ends lost 5 bases and 3 bases respectively, with 11 bases between them. Germline CDR1 is MNHEY and CDR2 is SVGAGI. The CDR3 has 14 residues. CDR3 residues: CASSRQQRYNEQFF. The CDR3, as DNA: TGTGCCAGCAGTAGACAGCAACGCTACAATGAGCAGTTCTTC.

The sample holds many counts of this clonotype. The V gene is TRBV10-3, the J gene TRBJ2-5; D may be TRBD2 (5 bases). This CDR3 spans 14 amino acids. V lost 3 bases to trimming and J lost 4 bases, with 12 bases between them. From germline, CDR1 is ENHRY and CDR2 SYGVKD. The CDR3 region has the DNA TGTGCCATCAGTGAAAGAGGGCGTGGAGAGACCCAGTACTTC. As protein: CAISERGRGETQYF.

The chain is built from TRBV4-1 and TRBJ2-7; TRBD1 aligns across 9 bases. V gave up 4 bases and J gave up 4 bases; unmatched junction bases: 8. The CDR3 totals 15 residues. Germline CDR1 and CDR2: MGHRA and YSYEKL. CDR3 coding DNA: TGCGCCAGCAGCCGGCCCGGGACAGGGCGATACGAGCAGTACTTC. Amino acids: CASSRPGTGRYEQYF.

This clonotype was observed a handful of times. The rearrangement joins TRBV6-5 to TRBJ2-5; perhaps TRBD1 as D (5 bases). Looked up from germline, CDR1 is MNHEY and CDR2 is SVGAGI. This CDR3 is built from 15 residues. Trimming removed 4 bases from V and 1 base from J, with 13 bases in between. CDR3 amino acids: CASSSRGAFQETQYF. In nucleotides, the CDR3 is TGTGCCAGCAGTTCAAGGGGCGCCTTCCAAGAGACCCAGTACTTC.

This clonotype was seen ten or more times. V and J are TRBV27 and TRBJ2-7; D gene uncertain. CDR1 and CDR2 (germline): MNHEY, SMNVEV (reference sequence). V gave up 8 bases and J gave up 5 bases, with 25 bases separating them. This CDR3 region has 16 residues. CDR3 residues: CASANPRALALHEQYF. The CDR3 nucleotides are TGTGCCAGCGCCAACCCTCGGGCCTTAGCCCTCCACGAGCAGTACTTC.

This clonotype has a count of ten or more. The J gene is TRBJ2-6, the V gene TRBV6-5, with D uncertain. This CDR3 comprises 17 residues. V was pared by 0 bases and J by 0 bases, with 9 bases between. CDR1 and CDR2 from the germline V gene are MNHEY and SVGAGI. CDR3 protein: CASSYSNFGSGANVLTF. The CDR3 nucleotides read TGTGCCAGCAGTTACTCCAACTTCGGCTCTGGGGCCAACGTCCTGACTTTC.

The table lists this clonotype with many counts. The CDR3 protein is CASGKTLMGLAGDNEQFF. The CDR3, as DNA: TGTGCCAGCGGTAAAACTCTAATGGGACTAGCGGGCGACAATGAGCAGTTCTTC. This chain joins TRBV28 and TRBJ2-1; 12 bases fit TRBD2. Germline V CDR1 and CDR2: MDHEN, SYDVKM. The CDR3 runs 18 residues. Trimming took 8 bases from V and 5 from J; bases not matched to a gene: 16.